This record concerns one TCR beta chain sequence. The antigen is unknown. This sample is drawn from a study of PD-1 blockade in classical Hodgkin lymphoma. Sample time point: cycle 4 day 1 (C4D1), after less than 7 weeks of nivolumab. In every patient, relapse followed autologous stem cell transplantation, while exposure to brentuximab vedotin differed. Study findings and constraints: Baseline diversity in complete responders resembled that of newly diagnosed patients.

The assay was immunoSEQ multiplex PCR, and TCRdb's table has in-frame clones only and misses some. The sample lists about 47,000 clones; over 70% were seen once. CDR3 length: 16 residues. Losses at the gene ends were 3 bases for V and 5 bases for J; bases not matched to a gene: 7. Germline CDR1 reads KGHSH; CDR2 reads LQKENI. The sequencing used peripheral blood mononuclear cells (PBMCs), collected before the fourth cycle of nivolumab. This receptor was taken from a human donor with classical Hodgkin lymphoma. V and J are TRBV18 and TRBJ2-1; 10 bases are a match to TRBD2. CDR3 sequence reads: CASSPLSGRYDNEQFF. As DNA, the CDR3 is TGTGCCAGCTCACCCCTTAGCGGGAGGTACGACAATGAGCAGTTCTTC.